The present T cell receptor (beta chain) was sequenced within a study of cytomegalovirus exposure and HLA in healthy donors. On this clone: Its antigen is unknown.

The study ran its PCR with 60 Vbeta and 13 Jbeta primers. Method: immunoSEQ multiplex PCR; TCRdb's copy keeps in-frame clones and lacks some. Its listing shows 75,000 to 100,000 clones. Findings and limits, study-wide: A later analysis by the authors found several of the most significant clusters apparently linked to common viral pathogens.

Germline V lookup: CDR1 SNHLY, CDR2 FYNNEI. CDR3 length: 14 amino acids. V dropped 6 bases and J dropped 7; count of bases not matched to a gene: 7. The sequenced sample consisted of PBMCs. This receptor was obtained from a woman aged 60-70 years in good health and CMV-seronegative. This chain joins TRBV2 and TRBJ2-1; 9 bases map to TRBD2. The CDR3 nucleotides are TGTGCCAGCAGGGGGCGGGAGGGCCGGAATGAGCAGTTCTTC. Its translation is CASRGREGRNEQFF.